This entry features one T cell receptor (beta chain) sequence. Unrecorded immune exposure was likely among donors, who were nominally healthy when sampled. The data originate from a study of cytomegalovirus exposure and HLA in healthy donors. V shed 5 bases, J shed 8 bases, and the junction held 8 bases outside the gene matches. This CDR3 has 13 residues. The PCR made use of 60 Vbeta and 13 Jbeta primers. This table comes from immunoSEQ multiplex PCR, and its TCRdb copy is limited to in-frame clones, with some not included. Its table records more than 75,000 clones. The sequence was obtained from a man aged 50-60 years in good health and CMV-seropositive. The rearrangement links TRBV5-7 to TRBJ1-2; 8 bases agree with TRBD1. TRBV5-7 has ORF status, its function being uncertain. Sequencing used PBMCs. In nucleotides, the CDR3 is TGTGCCAGCAGTCGGGACAGGAAAAGGGGCTACACCTTC. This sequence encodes CASSRDRKRGYTF.